There are many counts of the clone carrying this TCR beta chain. This specimen belongs to a study of T cells in Graves' hyperthyroidism and ophthalmopathy. Amplified TCR beta CDR3 regions came from RNA transcripts. A first-round RT-PCR of the TCR CDR3 used the HTBI primer set. TCRdb reprocessed the multiplex PCR reads with MiXCR, giving one entry per CDR3 protein. The table lists around 600,000 distinct CDR3 sequences, about 14% of them singletons. Deletions cut 1 base from V and 4 bases from J, with 21 bases between. The germline gives CDR1 SGHRS, CDR2 YFSETQ. This CDR3 has 18 residues. The sample consisted of blood. This sequence was found in a woman between 45 and 60 years old with Graves' ophthalmopathy. The chain recombines TRBV5-1 with TRBJ2-1; D is possibly TRBD2 (6 bases). The CDR3 region is CASSLIWAGDGGYNEQFF. CDR3 nucleotide sequence: TGCGCCAGCAGCTTGATATGGGCGGGCGATGGGGGGTACAATGAGCAGTTCTTC.